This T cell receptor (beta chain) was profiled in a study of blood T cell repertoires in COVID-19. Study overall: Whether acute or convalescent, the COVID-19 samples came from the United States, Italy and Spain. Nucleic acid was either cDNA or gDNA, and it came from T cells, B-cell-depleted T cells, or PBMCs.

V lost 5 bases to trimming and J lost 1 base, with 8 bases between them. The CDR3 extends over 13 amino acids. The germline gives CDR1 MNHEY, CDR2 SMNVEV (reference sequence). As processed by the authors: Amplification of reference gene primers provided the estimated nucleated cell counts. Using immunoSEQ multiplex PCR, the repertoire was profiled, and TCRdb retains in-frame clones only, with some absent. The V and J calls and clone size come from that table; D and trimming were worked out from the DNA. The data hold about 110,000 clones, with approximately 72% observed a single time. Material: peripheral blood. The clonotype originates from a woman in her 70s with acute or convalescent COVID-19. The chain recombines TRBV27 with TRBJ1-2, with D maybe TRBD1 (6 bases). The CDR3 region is CASSLRGNYGYTF. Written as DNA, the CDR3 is TGTGCCAGCAGTCTCAGGGGTAACTATGGCTACACCTTC.